This T cell receptor (beta chain) was profiled in a study of blood T cell repertoires in COVID-19. Turning to the study itself: There were acute and convalescent COVID-19 samples, and they came from the United States, Italy and Spain.

Trimming took off 1 base at V and 3 bases at J, with 6 bases between the two ends. CDR1 KGHSH and CDR2 LQKENI come from the germline V gene. The CDR3 totals 13 residues. Notes on this clone: The sample carries other DNA sequences with the same CDR3.

This table comes from immunoSEQ multiplex PCR, and its TCRdb copy is limited to in-frame clones, with some not included. The sample has 55,000 to 80,000 clones, under 80% seen once. V gene TRBV18 combines with J gene TRBJ2-5; D may be TRBD2 (5 bases). The clonotype comes from a man between 60 and 75 years old with acute or convalescent COVID-19. Sequencing was performed on peripheral blood. CDR3 in amino acids: CASSPRREETQYF. The CDR3 region has the DNA TGTGCCAGCTCACCACGGCGGGAAGAGACCCAGTACTTC.